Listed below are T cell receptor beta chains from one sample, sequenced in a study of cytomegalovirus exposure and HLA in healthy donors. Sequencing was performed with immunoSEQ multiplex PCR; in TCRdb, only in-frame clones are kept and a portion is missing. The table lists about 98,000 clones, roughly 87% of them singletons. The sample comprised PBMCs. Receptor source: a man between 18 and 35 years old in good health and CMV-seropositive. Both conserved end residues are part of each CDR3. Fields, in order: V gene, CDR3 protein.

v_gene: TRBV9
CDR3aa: CASSVGWASYHEQFF

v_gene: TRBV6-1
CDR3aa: CASSETAGTEAFF

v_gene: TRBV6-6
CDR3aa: CASSYSWTGGSYEQYF

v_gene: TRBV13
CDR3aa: CASSPGQGRMDTQYF

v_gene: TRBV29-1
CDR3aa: CSVVGQYHEVKGYEQYF

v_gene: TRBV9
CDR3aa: CASSVGEEWEGLGNEQFF

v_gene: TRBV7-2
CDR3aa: CASSAAYRATDSPLHF

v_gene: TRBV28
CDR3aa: CASSLYLGLVYEQYF

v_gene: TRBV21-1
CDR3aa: CASIPGRGDRKKPQQYEQYF

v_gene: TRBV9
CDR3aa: CASSAGGAYPYNEQFF

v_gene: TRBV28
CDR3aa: CASSLSSSAESRYF

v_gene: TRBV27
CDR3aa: CASSFGGEVGETQYF

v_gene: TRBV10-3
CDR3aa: CAISERTSGRNEQFF

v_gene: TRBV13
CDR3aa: CASSERTGGETQYF

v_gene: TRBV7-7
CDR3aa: CAREQRVTGVGELFF

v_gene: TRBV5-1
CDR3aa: CASSARTGGPYEQYF

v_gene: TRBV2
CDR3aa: CATRQLNTEAFF

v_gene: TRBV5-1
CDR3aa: CASSVTNDRGGTEAFF

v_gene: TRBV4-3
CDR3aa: CASSQDTSGEDTQYF

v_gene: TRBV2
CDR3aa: CASSEASGVSYEQYF

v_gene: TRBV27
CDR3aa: CASKIRGLDGNEQFF

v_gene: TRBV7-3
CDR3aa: CASSLTGGNEQFF

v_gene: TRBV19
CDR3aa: CASSINLPGTGGDTQYF

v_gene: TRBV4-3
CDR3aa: CASSRMAVSGGLYNEQFF

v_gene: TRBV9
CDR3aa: CASSVRGYMDNEQFF

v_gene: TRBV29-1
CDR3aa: CSVGTTNTGELFF

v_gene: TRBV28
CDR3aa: CASSSGQAFYGYTF

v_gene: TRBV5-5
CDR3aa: CASSLSGTAPYEQYF

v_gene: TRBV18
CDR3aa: CASSPQGRGDEQYF

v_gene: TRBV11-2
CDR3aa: CASSAPSWEGLMNEQFF

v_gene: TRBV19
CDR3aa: CASSIFSRGSAEAFF